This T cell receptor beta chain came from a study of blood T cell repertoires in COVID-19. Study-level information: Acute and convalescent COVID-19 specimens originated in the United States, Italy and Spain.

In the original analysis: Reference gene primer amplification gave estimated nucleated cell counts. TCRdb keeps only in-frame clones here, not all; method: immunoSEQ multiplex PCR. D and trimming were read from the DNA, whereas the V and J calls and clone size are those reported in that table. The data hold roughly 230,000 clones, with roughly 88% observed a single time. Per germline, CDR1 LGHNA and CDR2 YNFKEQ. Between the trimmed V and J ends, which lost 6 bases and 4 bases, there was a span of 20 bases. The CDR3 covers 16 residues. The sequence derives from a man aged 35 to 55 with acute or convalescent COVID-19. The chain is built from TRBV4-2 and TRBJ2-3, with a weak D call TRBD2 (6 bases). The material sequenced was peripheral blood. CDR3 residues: CASSALKLAGPDTQYF. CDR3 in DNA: TGTGCCAGCAGTGCCCTGAAACTAGCTGGCCCAGATACGCAGTATTTT.